The source of this T cell receptor beta chain is a study of blood T cell repertoires in COVID-19. On the study more broadly: Samples representing acute and convalescent COVID-19 were sourced from the United States, Italy and Spain. In each case, the material was cDNA or gDNA derived from T cells, B-cell-depleted T cells, or PBMCs.

Authors' data handling: Amplified reference gene primers provided the basis for estimating nucleated cell counts. The protocol was immunoSEQ multiplex PCR, while the TCRdb copy is restricted to in-frame clones and leaves out a portion. That table furnishes V, J and clone size, whereas the DNA furnished D and trimming. The repertoire holds approximately 200,000 clones, with around 85% as singletons. This CDR3 has 14 residues. The sample was peripheral blood. This rearrangement joins TRBV7-5 to TRBJ2-3; whether TRBD2, the table's D call, matches the DNA was not checked. TRBV7-5 is classified as a pseudogene. The source of this sequence is a man aged 60 to 75 with acute or convalescent COVID-19. The CDR3 sequence: CVSSEGSLKDTQYF. Here the CDR3 DNA reads TGTGTCAGCTCTGAGGGCTCCCTTAAAGATACGCAGTATTTT.